This T cell receptor beta chain was sequenced for a study of T cell responses to AZD1222 COVID-19 vaccine. Study-level points and caveats: Seropositive status at baseline applied to only 6 or 7 AZD1222 recipients. Donors in the cohort were predominantly white British and more often female, and clonal diversity was possibly underestimated.

Germline values: CDR1 SEHNR, CDR2 FQNEAQ (reference sequence). V shed 5 bases and J 11 bases; nucleotides not matched to a gene: 3. The CDR3 is 11 residues long. TCRdb's table, derived via immunoSEQ multiplex PCR, lists solely in-frame clones and lacks some. This table has about 180,000 clones, about 91% appearing once. Comment on this clone: Its antigen is currently unknown.

The sample consisted of peripheral blood, taken on day 0 of AZD1222 vaccination. The chain employs TRBV7-9 and TRBJ1-5; 7 bases align to TRBD1. This receptor was identified in an adult in good health. Here the CDR3 DNA reads TGTGCCAGCAGCAACAGGGGTGCCCAGCATTTT. The encoded protein is CASSNRGAQHF.